This T cell receptor (beta chain) appears in the sequencing data of a study of T cells in Graves' hyperthyroidism and ophthalmopathy. Study results and caveats: A median around 5.9 months before onset, the model predicted ophthalmopathy.

No progression to ophthalmopathy during 18 months of follow-up defined stable disease. A patient was excluded if there was uncontrolled infection, other autoimmune disease, pregnancy or lactation. As to this clonotype: Antigen specificity is unknown.

Germline CDR1 is SEHNR and CDR2 is FQNEAQ (reference sequence). V gave up 4 bases and J gave up 7 bases; unmatched junction bases: 9. This CDR3 has 15 residues. Amplified TCR beta CDR3 regions derived from RNA transcripts. The TCR CDR3 first-round RT-PCR relied on the HTBI primer set. TCRdb re-called the multiplex PCR reads through MiXCR, storing one row per CDR3 protein. Of a few hundred thousand distinct CDR3 sequences detected, 15% to 19% appear once; the ten largest clones hold almost 8%. The receptor was isolated from a woman under 30 with Graves' hyperthyroidism. Material for sequencing was blood. The J gene is TRBJ2-1, the V gene TRBV7-9; TRBD2 agrees at 8 bases. As DNA, the CDR3 is TGTGCCAGCAGCTCCTCCGGGACTAGTATGAATGAGCAGTTCTTC. It specifies CASSSSGTSMNEQFF.